This is a list of T cell receptor beta chains from one sample in a study of blood T cells in healthy people across ages. TCRdb reprocessed the 5' RACE reads with MiXCR, giving one entry per CDR3 protein. In the table there are hundreds of thousands of distinct CDR3 sequences, 49% of which are singletons. The specimen sequenced was blood. The receptors were gathered from a woman aged 60-75 years in good health. Each CDR3 is given with its conserved first and last residue. D genes are given only for firm matches. Size is omitted from some rows. Given values are once, few, many or a class for expanded clones.

cdr3_nt cdr3_aa d_call clone_size j_call v_call
TGCAGTGCCACCCCGGGACAGGGGGCGAGGGGCTACACCTTC CSATPGQGARGYTF TRBD1 . TRBJ1-2 TRBV20-1
TGTGCCAGCAGTTTGGAGGGAGGGCGCCCGAATGAGCAGTTCTTC CASSLEGGRPNEQFF TRBD2 . TRBJ2-1 TRBV27
TGCAGTGCCCTTAGAACTAGCGGGAGCTCCGAGCAGTTCTTC CSALRTSGSSEQFF TRBD2 . TRBJ2-1 TRBV20-1
TGTGCCAGCTCACCCCGGGGGGCCCGCACAGATACGCAGTATTTT CASSPRGARTDTQYF . . TRBJ2-3 TRBV18
TGTGCCAGCAGTACAGTCAGCCATGAAAAACTGTTTTTT CASSTVSHEKLFF . few TRBJ1-4 TRBV28
TGTGCCAGCGGGTGGGGACAGAGCAAGTACTTC CASGWGQSKYF TRBD1 . TRBJ2-5 TRBV6-2/TRBV6-3
TGTGCCAGCAGTCCACTAGCAGCCGAGCAGTACTTC CASSPLAAEQYF . . TRBJ2-7 TRBV7-9
TGTGCCAGCGCGGTCTCCGACGAGCAGTACTTC CASAVSDEQYF . . TRBJ2-7 TRBV7-2
TGTGCCAGCAGTGGGTTAGGGGTCTCCTACAAGCAGTACTTC CASSGLGVSYKQYF . once TRBJ2-7 TRBV6-1
TGCAGCGTTGAGACAGGAGCCTCAGGCGACAATGAGCAGTTCTTC CSVETGASGDNEQFF . . TRBJ2-1 TRBV29-1
TGCAGTGCTAGAGGTCTTGGGACAGGGAACACTGAAGCTTTCTTT CSARGLGTGNTEAFF TRBD1 . TRBJ1-1 TRBV20-1
TGTGCCAGCAGTAACGACCGGGACAACAATCAGCCCCAGCATTTT CASSNDRDNNQPQHF . . TRBJ1-5 TRBV6-2/TRBV6-3
TGTGCCTGGTATTCTCCAGGGGGCGTCTATGGCTACACCTTC CAWYSPGGVYGYTF TRBD1 . TRBJ1-2 TRBV30
TGTGCCAGCAGTCCAATGGAAATTTCAGAGACCCAGTACTTC CASSPMEISETQYF . few TRBJ2-5 TRBV25-1
TGTGCCAGCAGCTTTTCTAGCGGACTTAACACAGATACGCAGTATTTT CASSFSSGLNTDTQYF TRBD2 . TRBJ2-3 TRBV11-2
TGTGCCATCAGTGAGTCCCGTTACGAGCAGTACTTC CAISESRYEQYF . many TRBJ2-7 TRBV10-3
TGCAGTGCCGGGGACGGCTCCTACGAGCAGTACTTC CSAGDGSYEQYF . . TRBJ2-7 TRBV20-1
TGCAGTGCTTTCCAAAACAGGGGGCAAGAGACCCAGTACTTC CSAFQNRGQETQYF TRBD1 . TRBJ2-5 TRBV20-1
TGTGCCAGCAGTTACGCGGGACTAGCGGGAGACGAGCAGTACTTC CASSYAGLAGDEQYF TRBD2 . TRBJ2-7 TRBV6-5
TGTACCAGCAGTCCCGCCGGGACAGGGTACCAAGAGACCCAGTACTTC CTSSPAGTGYQETQYF TRBD1 . TRBJ2-5 TRBV28
TGTGCCAGCAGCCTGGACAGGGGGCTTAAAGACAATGAGCAGTTCTTC CASSLDRGLKDNEQFF TRBD1 few TRBJ2-1 TRBV7-2
TGCGCCAGCAGCCAAGGGGCTCTCGCCAAAAACATTCAGTACTTC CASSQGALAKNIQYF . . TRBJ2-4 TRBV4-3
TGTGCCATCGGGACAGCATACTACGAGCAGTACTTC CAIGTAYYEQYF TRBD1 . TRBJ2-7 TRBV10-3
TGTGCCAGCAGCTTAATCCCAGCGGGGTACAATGAGCAGTTCTTC CASSLIPAGYNEQFF TRBD2 . TRBJ2-1 TRBV7-3
TGTGCCAGCAGCTTTTACGGCTTGAGGACAGACGGATATGGCTACACCTTC CASSFYGLRTDGYGYTF . . TRBJ1-2 TRBV5-8
TGTGCCATCAGTCCTGGACAGCACAATGAGCAGTTCTTC CAISPGQHNEQFF . . TRBJ2-1 TRBV10-3
TGCAGTGAGGGTGAGCTGACTGAAGCTTTCTTT CSEGELTEAFF . . TRBJ1-1 TRBV20-1
TGCGCCAGCAGCCAAACAGGCGACCCAACTAATGAAAAACTGTTTTTT CASSQTGDPTNEKLFF . . TRBJ1-4 TRBV5-1
TGTGCCAGCAGCCCGGCTGAGGGGACCATTCAGTACTTC CASSPAEGTIQYF . . TRBJ2-4 TRBV7-6
TGCAGTGCGAATCTAGCGGAAAGCTCCTACGAGCAGTACTTC CSANLAESSYEQYF TRBD2 . TRBJ2-7 TRBV20-1
TGTGCCATCAGGGGTGGTGCTAGCACAGATACGCAGTATTTT CAIRGGASTDTQYF . . TRBJ2-3 TRBV10-3
TGTGCCAGCACCACCGGGTTGGCAGATGCTAACTATGGCTACACCTTC CASTTGLADANYGYTF . . TRBJ1-2 TRBV7-2
TGTGCCAGCAGTTTCTCAGACAGTGACGCTTTCTTT CASSFSDSDAFF . . TRBJ1-1 TRBV28
TGTGCCAGCAGTGAAAGGGGACAGGAACAAGAGACCCAGTACTTC CASSERGQEQETQYF TRBD1 . TRBJ2-5 TRBV2
TGTGCCAGCAGTCTAGGGGGGGTGGATGGCTACACCTTC CASSLGGVDGYTF . . TRBJ1-2 TRBV27
TGTGCCAGCAGCCAAGGGGGGGCCAGGGGCTACACCTTC CASSQGGARGYTF . few TRBJ1-2 TRBV3-1